One TCR beta chain is described in this entry. What it binds is unknown. Repertoires were generated with immunoSEQ multiplex PCR, while TCRdb's copy carries only in-frame clones and drops some. The sample lists more than 10,000 clones, 75% to 90% occurring once. This record comes from a study of OX40 agonist ivuxolimab in advanced cancers. In the study overall: Those enrolled were approximately 78% male, with a mean age of approximately 60 years and ages from 23 to 79. Three dose-escalation patients had partial responses: one with hepatocellular carcinoma and two with cutaneous melanoma. Findings and limits, study-wide: In general, CD8+ T cells held more expanded clones than CD4+ did, on average.

The germline V gene encodes CDR1 SNHLY and CDR2 FYNNEI. With V trimmed by 5 bases and J by 5 bases, 14 bases remained unmatched. The CDR3 spans 17 residues. The receptor was isolated from an adult with an advanced solid tumor such as melanoma, head and neck, liver or kidney cancer. The chain recombines TRBV2 with TRBJ1-5; TRBD1 aligns across 8 bases. The sample here was CD4+ or CD8+ T cells sorted from blood, taken in a trial of the OX40 agonist ivuxolimab. The CDR3 DNA is TGTGCCAGCAGTCGGGACAGGCTACTTATAAGGGATCAGCCCCAGCATTTT. It translates to CASSRDRLLIRDQPQHF.